Given below is one T cell receptor (beta chain) in context. Its target is not known. The data were taken from a study of cytomegalovirus exposure and HLA in healthy donors. Study-wide results and limits: HLA alleles were associated with around 17,000 TCR beta sequences in a later analysis at 0.05 false discovery rate.

Unmatched junction bases numbered 6, after V lost 6 bases and J lost 0 bases. This CDR3 region has 15 residues. CDR1 is SNHLY, CDR2 FYNNEI, per germline. PCR involved 60 Vbeta and 13 Jbeta primers. Data came from immunoSEQ multiplex PCR; TCRdb stores just in-frame clones and leaves some out. Among 110,000 to 150,000 clones listed, roughly 79% were seen once. The receptor's source is a woman aged 60-75 years in good health and CMV-seropositive. The genes are TRBV2 and TRBJ2-7, with TRBD2 matching 9 bases. Sequenced sample: PBMCs. CDR3 in DNA: TGTGCCAGCAGATTAGCGGGAGCCAGCTCCTACGAGCAGTACTTC. Its translation is CASRLAGASSYEQYF.